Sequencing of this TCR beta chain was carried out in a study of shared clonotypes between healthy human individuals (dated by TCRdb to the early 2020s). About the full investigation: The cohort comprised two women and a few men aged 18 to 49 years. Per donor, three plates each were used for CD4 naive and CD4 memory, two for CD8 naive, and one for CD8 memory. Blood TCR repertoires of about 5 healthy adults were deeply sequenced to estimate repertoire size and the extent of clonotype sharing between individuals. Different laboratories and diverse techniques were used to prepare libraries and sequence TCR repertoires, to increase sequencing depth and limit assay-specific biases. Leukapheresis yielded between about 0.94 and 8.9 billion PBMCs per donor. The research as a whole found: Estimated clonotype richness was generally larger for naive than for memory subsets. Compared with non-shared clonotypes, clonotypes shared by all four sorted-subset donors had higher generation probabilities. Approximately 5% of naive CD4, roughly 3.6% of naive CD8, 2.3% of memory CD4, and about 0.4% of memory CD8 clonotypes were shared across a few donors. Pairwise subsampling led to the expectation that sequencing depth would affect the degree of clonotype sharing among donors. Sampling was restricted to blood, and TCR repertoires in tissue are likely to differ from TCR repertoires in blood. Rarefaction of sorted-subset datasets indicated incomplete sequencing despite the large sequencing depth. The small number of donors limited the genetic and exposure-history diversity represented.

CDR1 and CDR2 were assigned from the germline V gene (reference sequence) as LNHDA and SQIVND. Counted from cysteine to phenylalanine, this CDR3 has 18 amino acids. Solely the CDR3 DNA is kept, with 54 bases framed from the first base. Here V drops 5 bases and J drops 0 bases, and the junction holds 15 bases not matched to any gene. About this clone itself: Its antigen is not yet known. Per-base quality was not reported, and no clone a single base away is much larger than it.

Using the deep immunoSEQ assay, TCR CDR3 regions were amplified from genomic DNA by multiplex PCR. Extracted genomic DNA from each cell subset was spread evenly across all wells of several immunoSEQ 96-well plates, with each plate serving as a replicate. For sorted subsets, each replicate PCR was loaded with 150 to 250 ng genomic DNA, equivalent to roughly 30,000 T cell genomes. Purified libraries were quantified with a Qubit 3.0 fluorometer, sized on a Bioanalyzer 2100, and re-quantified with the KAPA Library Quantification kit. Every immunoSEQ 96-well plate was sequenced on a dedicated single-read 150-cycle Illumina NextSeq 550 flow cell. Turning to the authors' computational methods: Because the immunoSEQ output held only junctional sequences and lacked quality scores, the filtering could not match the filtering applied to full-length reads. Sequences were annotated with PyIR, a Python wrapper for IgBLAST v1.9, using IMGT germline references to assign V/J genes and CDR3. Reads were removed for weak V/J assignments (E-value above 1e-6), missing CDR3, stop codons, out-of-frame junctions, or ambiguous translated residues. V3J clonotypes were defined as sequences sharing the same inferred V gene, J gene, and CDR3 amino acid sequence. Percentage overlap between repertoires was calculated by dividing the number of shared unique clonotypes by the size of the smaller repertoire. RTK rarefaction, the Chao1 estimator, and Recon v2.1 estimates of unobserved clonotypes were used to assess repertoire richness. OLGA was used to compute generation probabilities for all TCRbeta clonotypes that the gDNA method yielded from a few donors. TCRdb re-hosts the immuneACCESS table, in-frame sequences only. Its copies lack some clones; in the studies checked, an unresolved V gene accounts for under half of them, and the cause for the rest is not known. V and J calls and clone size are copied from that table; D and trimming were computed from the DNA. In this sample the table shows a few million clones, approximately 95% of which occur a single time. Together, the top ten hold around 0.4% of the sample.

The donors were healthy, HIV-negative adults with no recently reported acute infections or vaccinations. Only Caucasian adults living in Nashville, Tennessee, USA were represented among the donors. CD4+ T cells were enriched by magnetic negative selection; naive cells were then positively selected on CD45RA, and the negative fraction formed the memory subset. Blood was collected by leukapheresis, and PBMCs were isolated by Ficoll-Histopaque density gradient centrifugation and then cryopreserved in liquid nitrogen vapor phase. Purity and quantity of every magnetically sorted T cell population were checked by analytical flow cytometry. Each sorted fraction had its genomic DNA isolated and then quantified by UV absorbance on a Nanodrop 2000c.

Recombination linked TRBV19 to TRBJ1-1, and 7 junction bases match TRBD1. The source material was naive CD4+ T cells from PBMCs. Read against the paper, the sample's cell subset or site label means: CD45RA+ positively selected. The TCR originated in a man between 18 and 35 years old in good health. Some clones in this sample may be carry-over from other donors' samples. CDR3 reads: CASSPPPSRQGMNTEAFF. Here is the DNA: TGTGCCAGTAGTCCCCCTCCCAGTCGACAGGGAATGAACACTGAAGCTTTCTTT.